This is a list of T cell receptor beta chains from one sample in a study of cytomegalovirus exposure and HLA in healthy donors. Assay used: immunoSEQ multiplex PCR; TCRdb lists only in-frame clones, some missing. The sample lists some 200,000 clones, approximately 67% occurring once. The source material was PBMCs. These receptors were taken from a man aged 40-49 years in good health and CMV-seronegative. Each CDR3 is given with its conserved first and last residue. D genes are given only for firm matches. Clone size, where shown, is once, few, many, or a class for clones that have expanded.

v_call	d_call	cdr3_length	j_call	clone_size	cdr3_nt	cdr3_aa
TRBV6-5	NA	14	TRBJ2-3	few	TGTGCCAGCACCTATCAGCGAAGCACAGATACGCAGTATTTT	CASTYQRSTDTQYF
TRBV27	NA	14	TRBJ1-2	NA	TGTGCCAGCAGTTCCTCCGTCACAGGGAATGGCTACACCTTC	CASSSSVTGNGYTF
TRBV2	TRBD2	15	TRBJ2-7	few	TGTGCCAGCAGCCTTCGGAGTAGCGGGGTCCAGGGGCAGTACTTC	CASSLRSSGVQGQYF
TRBV2	TRBD1	15	TRBJ1-2	few	TGTGCCAGCAGTGGAACAGGGGGAAGCCTTAGGGGCTACACCTTC	CASSGTGGSLRGYTF
TRBV27	NA	18	TRBJ1-4	NA	TGTGCCAGCAGTTTAGATCGGAGTGGTCTCTCAACTAATGAAAAACTGTTTTTT	CASSLDRSGLSTNEKLFF
TRBV29-1	NA	15	TRBJ1-1	NA	TGCAGCGTTGAAGACTCAGGGGTTATGAACACTGAAGCTTTCTTT	CSVEDSGVMNTEAFF
TRBV4-2	TRBD2	15	TRBJ2-3	NA	TGTGCCAGCAGCCAAGAAGCGGGGGGGCCGGATACGCAGTATTTT	CASSQEAGGPDTQYF
TRBV9	TRBD1	17	TRBJ2-2	NA	TGTGCCAGCAGCGTAGGACAGGGAAGGTTGAACACCGGGGAGCTGTTTTTT	CASSVGQGRLNTGELFF
TRBV11-2	TRBD1	15	TRBJ1-6	few	TGTGCCAGCAGCTTAGGGGACAGCAATAATTCACCCCTCCACTTT	CASSLGDSNNSPLHF
TRBV6-5	NA	12	TRBJ2-7	NA	TGTGCCAGCAGGGGGAGCTCCTACGAGCAGTACTTC	CASRGSSYEQYF
TRBV5-4	NA	13	TRBJ2-7	NA	TGTGCCAGCAGCTGGACACCTACCTACGAGCAGTACTTC	CASSWTPTYEQYF
TRBV12-5	NA	15	TRBJ2-1	NA	TGTGCTAGTGGTTTAGGCGGGGGCTTCAACAATGAGCAGTTCTTC	CASGLGGGFNNEQFF
TRBV9	NA	12	TRBJ1-1	NA	TGTGCCAGCAGCCTGAGGAGGGGTGAAGCTTTCTTT	CASSLRRGEAFF
TRBV2	TRBD2	15	TRBJ2-5	few	TGTGCCAGCAGGCCCCTAGCGGGGCGCCGAGAGACCCAGTACTTC	CASRPLAGRRETQYF
TRBV19	TRBD2	16	TRBJ2-3	NA	TGTGCCAGTAGTATAATGGCGGGGGGGCCCACAGATACGCAGTATTTT	CASSIMAGGPTDTQYF
TRBV19	NA	11	TRBJ2-3	NA	TGTGCCAGCTCGCTAGGCGATACGCAGTATTTT	CASSLGDTQYF
TRBV6-4	NA	13	TRBJ2-5	NA	TGTGCCAGCAGTGATGAGCGAGGCGAGACCCAGTACTTC	CASSDERGETQYF